Listed below are T cell receptor beta chains from one sample, sequenced in a study of breast tumors, draining lymph nodes, adjacent tissues. TCRdb fed the multiplex PCR reads into MiXCR, producing one record per CDR3 protein. The sample has about 230,000 distinct CDR3 sequences, about 32% seen once. The sample comprised axillary lymph node tissue. The receptors were sampled from a female donor with breast cancer. Some clones in this sample may be carry-over from other donors' samples. Both conserved end residues are part of each CDR3. A D gene is named only where the DNA matches it firmly. For some rows the clone size is stated as once, few or many, or as a class when expanded; others skip it.

>NA|few|TRBJ2-7|TRBV7-2
CASSLGLGSSYEQYF
TGTGCCAGCAGCTTAGGTTTGGGGTCCTCCTACGAGCAGTACTTC
>NA|NA|TRBJ1-5|TRBV14
CASSQEDRPQHF
TGTGCCAGCAGCCAAGAGGATAGACCCCAGCATTTT
>NA|many|TRBJ1-2|TRBV5-6
CASLSTLASGFSYTF
TGTGCCAGCCTCTCAACCCTGGCCAGCGGGTTCAGCTACACCTTC
>NA|NA|TRBJ1-2|TRBV10-3
CAISETTGYGYTF
TGTGCCATCAGCGAAACTACAGGGTATGGCTACACCTTC
>NA|NA|TRBJ2-2|TRBV14
CASSQGLPREPPPNTGELFF
TGTGCCAGCAGCCAAGGGCTACCGCGGGAACCCCCCCCGAACACCGGGGAGCTGTTTTTT
>TRBD2|few|TRBJ2-1|TRBV3-1
CASQGAFTSGRANEQFF
TGTGCCAGCCAGGGGGCTTTTACTAGCGGGAGGGCAAATGAGCAGTTCTTC
>NA|many|TRBJ2-5|TRBV3-2
CASSQVPGETQYF
TGTGCCAGCAGCCAAGTGCCGGGAGAGACCCAGTACTTC
>NA|many|TRBJ2-3|TRBV12-3/TRBV12-4
CASSQLDSGPAGTDTQYF
TGTGCCAGCAGTCAGCTCGATTCCGGGCCCGCAGGCACAGATACGCAGTATTTT
>NA|many|TRBJ2-7|TRBV10-3
CAISGFLGGMTYEQYF
TGTGCCATCAGTGGATTTTTGGGCGGGATGACCTACGAGCAGTACTTC
>NA|many|TRBJ2-2|TRBV19
CASTQPRGAGGELFF
TGTGCCAGTACCCAACCTAGGGGGGCTGGGGGGGAGCTGTTTTTT
>NA|many|TRBJ2-2|TRBV15
CATSRGDTGELFF
TGTGCCACCAGCAGGGGGGACACCGGGGAGCTGTTTTTT
>TRBD1|many|TRBJ1-6|TRBV7-2
CASRVDRGVNSPLHF
TGTGCCAGTAGGGTGGACAGGGGAGTCAATTCACCCCTCCACTTT
>NA|many|TRBJ2-1|TRBV5-6
CASSVGQINEQFF
TGTGCCAGCAGCGTCGGACAAATCAATGAGCAGTTCTTC
>TRBD1|NA|TRBJ1-6|TRBV20-1
CSASKMTGDFEPLHF
TGCAGTGCTAGTAAGATGACAGGGGATTTTGAGCCCCTCCACTTT
>NA|once|TRBJ2-2|TRBV24-1
CATSDLCGTGELFF
TGTGCCACCAGTGATTTGTGTGGAACCGGGGAGCTGTTTTTT
>TRBD2|few|TRBJ2-1|TRBV6-6
CASSPPGTSGGSTYNEQFF
TGTGCCAGCAGTCCGCCCGGGACTAGCGGGGGTAGCACCTACAATGAGCAGTTCTTC
>NA|NA|TRBJ2-3|TRBV14
CASSQGAGNTQYF
TGTGCCAGCAGCCAAGGGGCCGGGAATACGCAGTATTTT
>NA|NA|TRBJ1-3|TRBV4-2
CASSQDLTLPSGNTIYF
TGTGCCAGCAGCCAAGACTTGACCCTTCCCTCTGGAAACACCATATATTTT
>TRBD1|many|TRBJ1-2|TRBV6-6
CASSYDGQGDGYTF
TGTGCCAGCAGTTACGACGGACAGGGGGACGGCTACACCTTC
>TRBD1|NA|TRBJ2-2|TRBV29-1
CSALDRVVTGELFF
TGCAGCGCCCTCGACAGGGTGGTCACCGGGGAGCTGTTTTTT
>NA|many|TRBJ2-2|TRBV7-2
CASRGPGPVAGELFF
TGTGCCAGCCGTGGGCCAGGCCCTGTCGCCGGGGAGCTGTTTTTT
>NA|NA|TRBJ2-2|TRBV5-5
CASSYEPAELFF
TGTGCCAGCAGCTACGAACCAGCGGAGCTGTTTTTT
>NA|many|TRBJ2-7|TRBV6-6
CASSYSTPYEQYF
TGTGCCAGCAGTTACTCGACTCCCTACGAGCAGTACTTC
>NA|NA|TRBJ2-5|TRBV24-1
CATSDPWGGETQYF
TGTGCCACCAGTGATCCCTGGGGGGGCGAGACCCAGTACTTC
>TRBD2|NA|TRBJ2-1|TRBV19
CASSIDDGGLDRDEQFF
TGTGCCAGTAGTATAGACGATGGGGGACTAGATCGCGATGAGCAGTTCTTC
>NA|many|TRBJ2-7|TRBV2
CASSEARDEQYF
TGTGCCAGCAGTGAAGCGAGAGACGAGCAGTACTTC
>NA|many|TRBJ2-3|TRBV11-3
CASSLRGGNTDTQYF
TGTGCCAGCAGCTTGAGGGGGGGAAACACAGATACGCAGTATTTT
>TRBD2|NA|TRBJ2-2|TRBV6-1
CASSQGPSGRSTGELFF
TGTGCCAGCAGTCAAGGGCCTAGCGGGAGAAGCACCGGGGAGCTGTTTTTT
>NA|many|TRBJ2-1|TRBV6-2/TRBV6-3
CASSYSMGPEDFSSYNEQFF
TGTGCCAGCAGTTACTCGATGGGGCCGGAGGACTTTAGCTCCTACAATGAGCAGTTCTTC
>NA|NA|TRBJ2-5|TRBV7-3
CASSLSGTTQEAQYF
TGTGCTAGCAGCTTATCAGGGACAACTCAAGAGGCCCAGTACTTC
>NA|NA|TRBJ2-5|TRBV25-1
CASSEADRLQETQYF
TGTGCCAGCAGTGAGGCCGACAGACTCCAAGAGACCCAGTACTTC
>NA|NA|TRBJ1-3|TRBV11-3
CASSLRQLGVMNTIYF
TGTGCCAGCAGCTTAAGACAATTGGGGGTTATGAACACCATATATTTT
>NA|few|TRBJ2-3|TRBV28
CASGLDYTDTQYF
TGTGCCAGCGGGTTGGACTACACAGATACGCAGTATTTT
>TRBD2|NA|TRBJ2-3|TRBV9
CASSAAGLADTQYF
TGTGCCAGCAGCGCAGCGGGGCTAGCGGATACGCAGTATTTT
>TRBD2|NA|TRBJ2-7|TRBV28
CASSFFSSASGSGHSSYEQYF
TGTGCCAGCAGTTTTTTCTCATCGGCTAGCGGGAGCGGGCATTCCTCCTACGAGCAGTACTTC
>TRBD1|many|TRBJ2-7|TRBV18
CASSPRDREEQYF
TGTGCCAGCTCACCACGGGACAGGGAGGAACAGTACTTC
>TRBD2|many|TRBJ2-3|TRBV7-2
CASSLVSGRLDTQYF
TGTGCCAGCAGCTTAGTCAGCGGGAGGTTAGATACGCAGTATTTT
>TRBD1|NA|TRBJ1-2|TRBV7-8
CASSLGRDRIYGYTF
TGTGCCAGCAGCTTAGGACGGGACAGGATCTATGGCTACACCTTC